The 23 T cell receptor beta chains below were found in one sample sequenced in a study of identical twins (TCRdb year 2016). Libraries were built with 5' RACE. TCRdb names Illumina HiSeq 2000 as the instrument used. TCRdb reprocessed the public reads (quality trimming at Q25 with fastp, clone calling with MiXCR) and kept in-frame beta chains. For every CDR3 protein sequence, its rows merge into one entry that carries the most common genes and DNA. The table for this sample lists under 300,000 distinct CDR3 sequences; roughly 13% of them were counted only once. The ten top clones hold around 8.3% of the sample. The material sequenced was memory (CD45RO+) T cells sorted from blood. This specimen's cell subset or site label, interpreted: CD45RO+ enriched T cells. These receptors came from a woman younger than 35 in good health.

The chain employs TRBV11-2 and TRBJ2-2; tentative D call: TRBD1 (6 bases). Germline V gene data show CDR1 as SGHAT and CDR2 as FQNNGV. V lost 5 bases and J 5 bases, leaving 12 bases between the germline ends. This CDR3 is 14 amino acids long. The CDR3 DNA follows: TGTGCCAGCAGCCGCCGGACAGAAACCGGGGAGCTGTTTTTT. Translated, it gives CASSRRTETGELFF.

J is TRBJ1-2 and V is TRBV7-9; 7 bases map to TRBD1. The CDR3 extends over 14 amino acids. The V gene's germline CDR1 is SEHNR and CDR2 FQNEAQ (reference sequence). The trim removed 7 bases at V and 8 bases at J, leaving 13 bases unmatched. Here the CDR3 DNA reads TGTGCCAGCATCAACTCTAACAGGGGAAACGGCTACACCTTC. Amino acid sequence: CASINSNRGNGYTF. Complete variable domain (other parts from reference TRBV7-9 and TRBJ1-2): DTGVSQNPRHKITKRGQNVTFRCDPISEHNRLYWYRQTLGQGPEFLTYFQNEAQLEKSRLLSDRFSAERPKGSFSTLEIQRTEQGDSAMYLCASINSNRGNGYTFGSGTRLTVV.

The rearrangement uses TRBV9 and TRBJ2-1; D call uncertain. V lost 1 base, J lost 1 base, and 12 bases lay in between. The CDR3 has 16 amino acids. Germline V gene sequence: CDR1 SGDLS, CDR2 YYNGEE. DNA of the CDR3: TGTGCCAGCAGCGTAAATCACAACCTGTCCTACAATGAGCAGTTCTTC. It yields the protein CASSVNHNLSYNEQFF. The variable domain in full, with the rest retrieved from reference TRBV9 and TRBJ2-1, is DSGVTQTPKHLITATGQRVTLRCSPRSGDLSVYWYQQSLDQGLQFLIQYYNGEERAKGNILERFSAQQFPDLHSELNLSSLELGDSALYFCASSVNHNLSYNEQFFGPGTRLTVL.

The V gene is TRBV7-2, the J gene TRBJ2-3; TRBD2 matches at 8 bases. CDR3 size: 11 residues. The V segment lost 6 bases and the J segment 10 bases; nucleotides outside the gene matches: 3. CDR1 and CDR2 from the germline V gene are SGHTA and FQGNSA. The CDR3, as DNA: TGTGCCAGCAGTTCGGGAGGGGCGCAGTATTTT. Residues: CASSSGGAQYF.

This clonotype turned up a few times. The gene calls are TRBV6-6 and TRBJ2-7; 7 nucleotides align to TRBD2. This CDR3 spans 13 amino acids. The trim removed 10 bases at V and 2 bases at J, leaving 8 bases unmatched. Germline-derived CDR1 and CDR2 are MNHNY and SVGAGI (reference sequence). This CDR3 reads CATSEREPYEQYF. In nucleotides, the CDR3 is TGTGCCACCTCCGAGCGGGAACCCTACGAGCAGTACTTC.

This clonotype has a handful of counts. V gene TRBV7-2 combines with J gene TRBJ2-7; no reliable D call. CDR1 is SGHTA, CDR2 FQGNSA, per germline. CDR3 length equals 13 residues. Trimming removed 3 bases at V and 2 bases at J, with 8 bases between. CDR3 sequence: CASSLMRPYEQYF. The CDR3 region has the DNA TGTGCCAGCAGCTTGATGAGGCCCTACGAGCAGTACTTC.

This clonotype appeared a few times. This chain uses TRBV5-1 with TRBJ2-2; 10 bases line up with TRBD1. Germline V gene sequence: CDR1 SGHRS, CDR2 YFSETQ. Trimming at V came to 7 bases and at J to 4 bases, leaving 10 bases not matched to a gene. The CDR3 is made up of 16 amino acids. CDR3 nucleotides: TGCGCCAGCGCCGCCGGGACAGGGGTATTCACCGGGGAGCTGTTTTTT. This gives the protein CASAAGTGVFTGELFF.

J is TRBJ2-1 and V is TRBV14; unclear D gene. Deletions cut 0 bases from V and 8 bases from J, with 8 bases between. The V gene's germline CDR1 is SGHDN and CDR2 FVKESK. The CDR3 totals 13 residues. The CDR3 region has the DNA TGTGCCAGCAGCCAAGACAGGATGCATGAGCAGTTCTTC. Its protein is CASSQDRMHEQFF.

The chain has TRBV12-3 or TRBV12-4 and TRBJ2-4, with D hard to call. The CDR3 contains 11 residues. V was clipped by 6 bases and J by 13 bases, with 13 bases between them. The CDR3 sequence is CASSRQELQYF. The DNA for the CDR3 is TGTGCCAGCAGCCGCCAGGAACTACAGTACTTC.

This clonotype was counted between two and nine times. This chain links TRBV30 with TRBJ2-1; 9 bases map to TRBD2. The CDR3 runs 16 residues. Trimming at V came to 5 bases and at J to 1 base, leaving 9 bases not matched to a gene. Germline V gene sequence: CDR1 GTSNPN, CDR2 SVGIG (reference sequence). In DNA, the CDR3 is TGTGCCTGGGGATTAGCGGGAGTTAGGTCCTACAATGAGCAGTTCTTC. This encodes CAWGLAGVRSYNEQFF.

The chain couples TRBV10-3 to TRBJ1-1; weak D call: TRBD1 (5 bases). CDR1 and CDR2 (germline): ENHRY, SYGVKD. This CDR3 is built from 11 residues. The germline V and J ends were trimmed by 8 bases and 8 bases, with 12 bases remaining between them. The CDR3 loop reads CAIAGTGEAFF. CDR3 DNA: TGTGCCATCGCTGGGACGGGAGAAGCTTTCTTT.

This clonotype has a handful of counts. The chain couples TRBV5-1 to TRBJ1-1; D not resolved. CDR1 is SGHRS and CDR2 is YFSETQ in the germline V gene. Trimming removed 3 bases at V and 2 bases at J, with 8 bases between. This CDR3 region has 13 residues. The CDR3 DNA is TGCGCCAGCAGCTGGGCGACAAACACTGAAGCTTTCTTT. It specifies CASSWATNTEAFF.

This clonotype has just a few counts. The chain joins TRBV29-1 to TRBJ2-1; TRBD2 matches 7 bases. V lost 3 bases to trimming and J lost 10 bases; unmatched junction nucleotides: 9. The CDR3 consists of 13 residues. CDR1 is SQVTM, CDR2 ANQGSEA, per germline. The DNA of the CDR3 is TGCAGCGTTGAGGTAGCGGGTCCCAGGGAGCAGTTCTTC. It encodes CSVEVAGPREQFF.

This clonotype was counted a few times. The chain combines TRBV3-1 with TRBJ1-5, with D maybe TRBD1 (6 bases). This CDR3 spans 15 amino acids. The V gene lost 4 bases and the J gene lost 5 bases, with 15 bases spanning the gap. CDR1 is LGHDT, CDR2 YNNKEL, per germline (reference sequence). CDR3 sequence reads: CASSLSGGADQPQHF. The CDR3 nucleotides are TGTGCCAGCAGCCTAAGTGGGGGGGCCGATCAGCCCCAGCATTTT.

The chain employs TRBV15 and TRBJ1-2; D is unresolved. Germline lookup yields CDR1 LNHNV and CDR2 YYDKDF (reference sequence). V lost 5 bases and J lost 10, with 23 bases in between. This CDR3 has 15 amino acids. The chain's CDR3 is CATSLEPTYDSNYTF. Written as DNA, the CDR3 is TGTGCCACCAGCTTAGAGCCGACCTATGACTCTAACTACACCTTC.

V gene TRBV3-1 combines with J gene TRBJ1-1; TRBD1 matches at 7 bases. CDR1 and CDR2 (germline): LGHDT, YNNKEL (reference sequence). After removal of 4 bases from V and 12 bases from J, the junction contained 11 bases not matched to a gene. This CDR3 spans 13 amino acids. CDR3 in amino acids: CASSLLEGAITFF. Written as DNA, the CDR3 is TGTGCCAGCAGCCTCCTTGAGGGGGCCATAACTTTCTTT.

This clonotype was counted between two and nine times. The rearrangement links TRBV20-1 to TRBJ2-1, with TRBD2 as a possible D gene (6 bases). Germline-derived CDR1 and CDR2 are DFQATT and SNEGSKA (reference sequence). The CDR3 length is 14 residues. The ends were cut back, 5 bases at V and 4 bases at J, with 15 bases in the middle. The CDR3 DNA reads TGCAGTGCTCGGAAGGCGGGGTTTTACAATGAGCAGTTCTTC. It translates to CSARKAGFYNEQFF.

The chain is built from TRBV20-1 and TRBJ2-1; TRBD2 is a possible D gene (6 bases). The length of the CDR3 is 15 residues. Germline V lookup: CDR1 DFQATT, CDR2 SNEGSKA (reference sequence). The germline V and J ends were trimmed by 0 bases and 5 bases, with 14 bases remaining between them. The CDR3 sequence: CSARDSLAFDNEQFF. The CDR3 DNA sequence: TGCAGTGCTAGAGATAGCCTAGCGTTTGACAATGAGCAGTTCTTC.

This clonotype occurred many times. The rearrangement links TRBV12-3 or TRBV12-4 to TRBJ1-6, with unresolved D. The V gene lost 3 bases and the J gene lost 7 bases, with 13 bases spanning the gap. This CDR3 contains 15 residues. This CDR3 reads CASSLERVNNSPLHF. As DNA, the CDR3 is TGTGCCAGCAGTTTGGAGAGGGTGAACAATTCACCCCTCCACTTT.

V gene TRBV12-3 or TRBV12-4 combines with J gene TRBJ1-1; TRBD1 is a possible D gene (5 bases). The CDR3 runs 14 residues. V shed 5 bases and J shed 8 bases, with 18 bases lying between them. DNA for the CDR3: TGTGCCAGCAGTATAATCTGGGACGCCAAAGAAGCTTTCTTT. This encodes CASSIIWDAKEAFF.

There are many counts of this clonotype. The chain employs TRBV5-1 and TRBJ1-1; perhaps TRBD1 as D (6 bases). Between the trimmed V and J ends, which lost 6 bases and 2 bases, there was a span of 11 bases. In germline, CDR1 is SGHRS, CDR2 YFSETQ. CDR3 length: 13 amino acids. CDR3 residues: CASKPGANTEAFF. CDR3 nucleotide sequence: TGCGCCAGCAAACCAGGGGCCAACACTGAAGCTTTCTTT.

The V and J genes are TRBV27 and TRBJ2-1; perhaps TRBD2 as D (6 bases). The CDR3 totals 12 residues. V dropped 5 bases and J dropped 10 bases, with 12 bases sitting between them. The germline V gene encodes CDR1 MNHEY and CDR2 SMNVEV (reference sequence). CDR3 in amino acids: CASSRGTFEQFF. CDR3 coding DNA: TGTGCCAGCAGTCGCGGGACTTTCGAGCAGTTCTTC.

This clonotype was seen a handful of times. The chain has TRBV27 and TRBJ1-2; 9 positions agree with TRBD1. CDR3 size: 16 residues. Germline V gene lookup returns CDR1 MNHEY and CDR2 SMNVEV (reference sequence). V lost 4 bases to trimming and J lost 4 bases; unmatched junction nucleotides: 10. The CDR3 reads CASSSPNRGLGYGYTF. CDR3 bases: TGTGCCAGCAGTTCGCCTAACAGGGGGCTCGGCTATGGCTACACCTTC.